This T cell receptor (beta chain) was sequenced in a study of graft-versus-host responses after intestinal transplantation. Study context: Recipients were all induced with anti-thymocyte globulin, then given tacrolimus and steroids for about 3 years. Study-level findings and limits: Allografts carried high graft-versus-host to host-versus-graft clonal ratios in patients having graft-donor T cell macrochimerism. The marrow of recipients harbored GvH clones, and ileum or blood showed some of them first. Circulating GvH clone levels at their peak were associated with HvG declines (early post-transplant).

Germline loops: CDR1 SGHTA, CDR2 FQGNSA. The CDR3 length is 15 residues. V lost 5 bases, J lost 0 bases, and 11 bases lay in between. Clones were read by immunoSEQ multiplex PCR, and TCRdb kept only the in-frame ones, dropping some. The table has some 88,000 clones, about 93% seen once. As to this clone: As yet, its antigen is unknown.

This receptor was obtained from a human donor who received an intestinal transplant. Sequencing used unstimulated CD8+ T cells sorted from spleen or lymph node cells, obtained before intestinal transplant. V is TRBV7-2 and J is TRBJ2-1; D is uncertain. In DNA, the CDR3 is TGTGCCAGCAGCCCTAGTGTTAGCTCCTACAATGAGCAGTTCTTC. The encoded protein is CASSPSVSSYNEQFF.